This T cell receptor beta chain was captured in a study of a mutant IDH1 vaccine in newly diagnosed glioma. Across the whole study: Prior therapy was radiotherapy, temozolomide, or both; most received both.

Study-level findings and limits: Vaccine-induced responses were seen in 93.3% of patients, spanning several MHC alleles.

Time point indicated: baseline, week 1 (first vaccination visit). The treatment was: pre-vaccination baseline after standard-of-care therapy. Concerning this clone itself: Its antigen remains unidentified.

The CDR3 runs to 15 residues. Germline V gives CDR1 SGHTS, CDR2 YDEGEE. Deletions cut 0 bases from V and 1 base from J, with 5 bases between. Assay: immunoSEQ multiplex PCR; the TCRdb copy retains only in-frame clones and omits some. The table has about 27,000 clones, around 93% seen once. The sequence was collected from a man aged 40-55 years with glioma. Sequences were derived from PBMCs, sampled from a glioma patient treated with radiotherapy, temozolomide or both. The chain is built from TRBV5-8 and TRBJ2-6; a possible D gene is TRBD1 (5 bases). The CDR3 sequence: CASSLEGSGANVLTF. The CDR3 nucleotides are TGTGCCAGCAGCTTGGAGGGGTCTGGGGCCAACGTCCTGACTTTC.